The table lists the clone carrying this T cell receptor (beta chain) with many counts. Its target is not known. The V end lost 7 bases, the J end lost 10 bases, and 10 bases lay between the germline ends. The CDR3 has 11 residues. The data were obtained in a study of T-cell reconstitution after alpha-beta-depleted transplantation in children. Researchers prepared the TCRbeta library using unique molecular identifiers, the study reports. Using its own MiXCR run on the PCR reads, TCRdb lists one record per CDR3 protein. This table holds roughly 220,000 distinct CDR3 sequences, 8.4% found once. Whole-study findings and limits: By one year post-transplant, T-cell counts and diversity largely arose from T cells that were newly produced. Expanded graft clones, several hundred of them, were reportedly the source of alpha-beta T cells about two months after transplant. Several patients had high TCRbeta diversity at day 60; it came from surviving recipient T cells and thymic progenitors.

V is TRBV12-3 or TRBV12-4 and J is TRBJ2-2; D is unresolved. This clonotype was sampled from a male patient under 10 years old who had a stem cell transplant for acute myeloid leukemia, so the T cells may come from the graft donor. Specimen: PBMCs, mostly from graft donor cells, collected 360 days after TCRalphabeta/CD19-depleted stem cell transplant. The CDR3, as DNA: TGTGCCAGCATGTTGATACCGGAGCTGTTTTTT. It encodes CASMLIPELFF.